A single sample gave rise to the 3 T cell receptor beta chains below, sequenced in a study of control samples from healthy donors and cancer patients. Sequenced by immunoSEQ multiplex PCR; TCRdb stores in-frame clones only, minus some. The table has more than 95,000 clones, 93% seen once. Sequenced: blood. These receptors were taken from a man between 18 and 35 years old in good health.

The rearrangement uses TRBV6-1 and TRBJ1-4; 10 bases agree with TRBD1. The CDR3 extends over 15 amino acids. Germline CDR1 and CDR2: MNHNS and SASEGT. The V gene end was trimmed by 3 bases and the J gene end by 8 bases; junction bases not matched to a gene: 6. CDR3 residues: CASSETGGAFEKLFF. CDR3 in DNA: TGTGCCAGCAGTGAGACAGGGGGCGCTTTCGAAAAACTGTTTTTT.

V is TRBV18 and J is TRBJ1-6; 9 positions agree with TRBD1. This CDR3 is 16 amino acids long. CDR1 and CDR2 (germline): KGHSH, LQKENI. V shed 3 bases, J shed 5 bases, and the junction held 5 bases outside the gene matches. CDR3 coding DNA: TGTGCCAGCTCACCCGGACAGGGGATTAATAATTCACCCCTCCACTTT. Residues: CASSPGQGINNSPLHF.

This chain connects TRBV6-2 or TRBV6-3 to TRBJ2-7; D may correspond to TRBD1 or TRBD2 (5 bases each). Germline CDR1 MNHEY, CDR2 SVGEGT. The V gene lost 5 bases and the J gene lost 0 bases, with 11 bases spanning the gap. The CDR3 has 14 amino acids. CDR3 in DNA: TGTGCCAGCAGTAAAACCGGGACCTCCTACGAGCAGTACTTC. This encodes CASSKTGTSYEQYF.